Each of the 16 T cell receptor beta chains below was sequenced from the same sample in a study of human T cells and chemical hapten exposure. Time point of the sample: patch test 1, 2 weeks after DPC sensitization. Specified treatment: therapeutic diphenylcyclopropenone sensitization with weekly scalp DPC. TCRdb ran MiXCR on the RACE reads and lists one entry per CDR3 protein. This table has some 340,000 distinct CDR3 sequences, roughly 6.9% appearing once. Source: whole blood, taken in connection with sensitization to the hapten diphenylcyclopropenone (DPC). These receptors originate from a woman between 18 and 30 years old with alopecia areata. Some clones in this sample may be carry-over from other donors' samples.

The gene calls are TRBV7-2 and TRBJ2-6; D could derive from TRBD1 or TRBD2 (5 bases each). V was trimmed by 0 bases and J by 2 bases, leaving 8 bases between them. The CDR3 covers 16 residues. Germline V gene sequence: CDR1 SGHTA, CDR2 FQGNSA. The CDR3 is CASSLAWGTGANVLTF. DNA of the CDR3: TGTGCCAGCAGCTTAGCGTGGGGGACTGGGGCCAACGTCCTGACTTTC.

This clonotype has at least ten counts. The chain combines TRBV3-1 with TRBJ2-1; TRBD1 agrees at 9 bases. Looked up from germline, CDR1 is LGHDT and CDR2 is YNNKEL (reference sequence). CDR3 size: 17 residues. V was clipped by 5 bases and J by 4 bases; unmatched bases: 12. The CDR3 bases are TGTGCCAGCAGCTCGGGACAGGGCTCAGGAGGATACAATGAGCAGTTCTTC. This codes for CASSSGQGSGGYNEQFF.

This clonotype was observed many times. The chain joins TRBV6-6 to TRBJ1-2; 7 bases are a match to TRBD1. J gave up 4 bases and V 0 bases, and 8 bases lay outside the gene matches. The CDR3 is 16 residues long. The germline gives CDR1 MNHNY, CDR2 SVGAGI (reference sequence). The CDR3 spells CASSYSASGGGYGYTF. CDR3 coding DNA: TGTGCCAGCAGTTACTCTGCGTCAGGGGGAGGCTATGGCTACACCTTC.

The V call is TRBV19, the J call TRBJ2-2; either TRBD1 or TRBD2 may supply D (5 bases each). Per the germline V gene, CDR1 is LNHDA and CDR2 is SQIVND (reference sequence). CDR3 length equals 17 residues. Trimming stripped 2 bases from V and 0 bases from J, with 13 bases between. This CDR3 is CASSIWGLQSNTGELFF. DNA of the CDR3: TGTGCCAGTAGTATATGGGGGTTACAATCGAACACCGGGGAGCTGTTTTTT.

This chain links TRBV6-2 or TRBV6-3 with TRBJ2-1, with D perhaps TRBD2 (6 bases). The CDR3 loop spans 15 amino acids. Germline lookup yields CDR1 MNHEY and CDR2 SVGEGT. V was clipped by 7 bases and J by 7 bases, with 20 bases between them. This chain's CDR3 is CASKQWRDGVNEQFF. Written as DNA, the CDR3 is TGTGCCAGCAAGCAATGGAGGGACGGAGTTAATGAGCAGTTCTTC.

This clonotype was seen more than once but under ten times. V and J are TRBV6-2 or TRBV6-3 and TRBJ1-5; 8 nucleotides align to TRBD1. The germline V gene encodes CDR1 MNHEY and CDR2 SVGEGT. V lost 6 bases to trimming and J lost 7 bases; unmatched junction nucleotides: 11. CDR3 length: 15 residues. The CDR3 DNA sequence: TGTGCCAGCAGCTCCACGAGGGCAGGGGGCCAGCCCCAGCATTTT. Encoded protein: CASSSTRAGGQPQHF.

This clonotype was observed at least ten times. The CDR3 DNA follows: TGTGCCAGCAGCTTAGAAGGACCCTATTACGGGGTCGAGCAGTACTTC. It codes for CASSLEGPYYGVEQYF. J is TRBJ2-7 and V is TRBV7-2; weak D call: TRBD2 (5 bases). The CDR3 loop spans 16 amino acids. V was pared by 1 base and J by 6 bases, with 19 bases between. Germline assignment: CDR1 SGHTA and CDR2 FQGNSA.

Many counts were recorded for this clonotype. The rearrangement uses TRBV5-6 and TRBJ2-7, with D perhaps matching TRBD1 (6 bases). V dropped 0 bases and J dropped 2 bases, with 12 bases sitting between them. Germline V lookup: CDR1 SGHDT, CDR2 YYEEEE. The CDR3 runs 15 residues. The CDR3 DNA is TGTGCCAGCAGCTTGGTGGACAGCATTCCCTACGAGCAGTACTTC. It yields the protein CASSLVDSIPYEQYF.

This clonotype was detected only a few times. The chain joins TRBV5-1 to TRBJ2-1; no clear D. V dropped 3 bases and J dropped 4 bases, with 11 bases sitting between them. The CDR3 has 14 amino acids. Germline CDR1 reads SGHRS; CDR2 reads YFSETQ. The DNA of the CDR3 is TGCGCCAGCAGCTCCCCTAACAGATACAATGAGCAGTTCTTC. It yields the protein CASSSPNRYNEQFF.

V usage is TRBV6-6 and J usage is TRBJ1-5, with unresolved D. CDR3 length: 13 residues. With 4 bases removed from V and 13 bases from J, the gap between germline ends came to 17 bases. Germline CDR1 reads MNHNY; CDR2 reads SVGAGI (reference sequence). The CDR3 DNA reads TGTGCCAGCAGTTCTCAAGTTCCCCCCTATCAGCATTTT. This translates into CASSSQVPPYQHF.

Only a few counts were recorded for this clonotype. The CDR3 DNA follows: TGTGCCAGCAGCCAAGAAGGTATGGGCGGCTACACCTTC. Translation gives CASSQEGMGGYTF. The chain uses TRBV3-1 and TRBJ1-2; D is ambiguous. CDR3 length: 13 residues. CDR1 and CDR2 from the germline V gene are LGHDT and YNNKEL (reference sequence). Trimming stripped 0 bases from V and 8 bases from J, with 10 bases between.

This clonotype was seen only a few times. The J gene is TRBJ1-6, the V gene TRBV20-1; no clear D. CDR3 length equals 12 residues. V was cut by 1 base and J by 14 bases, with 12 bases left in between. From germline, CDR1 is DFQATT and CDR2 SNEGSKA (reference sequence). This CDR3 is CSARGLRETLHF. CDR3 coding DNA: TGCAGTGCTAGAGGACTTCGGGAGACCCTCCACTTT.

This clonotype came up a few times. This sequence joins TRBV9 and TRBJ1-5, with D possibly being TRBD1 (6 bases). CDR1 is SGDLS, CDR2 YYNGEE, per germline. V was trimmed by 1 base and J by 3 bases, leaving 11 bases between them. The CDR3 runs to 15 residues. CDR3 amino acids: CASSVTDSFNQPQHF. CDR3 sequence (DNA): TGTGCCAGCAGCGTAACGGACAGCTTCAATCAGCCCCAGCATTTT.

This chain joins TRBV7-8 and TRBJ2-3, with D tentatively TRBD1 (6 bases). In germline, CDR1 is SGHVS, CDR2 FQNEAQ. Trimming cost V 1 base and J 3 bases, with 14 bases left between them. The CDR3 is 16 residues long. CDR3 sequence (DNA): TGTGCCAGCAGCTTAGAGAACAGGGCCGGGACAGATACGCAGTATTTT. Translated, it gives CASSLENRAGTDTQYF.

This chain links TRBV6-6 with TRBJ1-2; D not certain. Germline CDR1 and CDR2: MNHNY and SVGAGI (reference sequence). The CDR3 extends over 13 amino acids. Between the trimmed V and J ends, which lost 6 bases and 2 bases, there was a span of 10 bases. The CDR3 region is CASRPQSNYGYTF. The CDR3 coding sequence is TGTGCCAGCAGGCCCCAGTCAAACTATGGCTACACCTTC.

This clonotype showed up just a few times. V is TRBV27 and J is TRBJ1-2; D not resolved. Germline V lookup: CDR1 MNHEY, CDR2 SMNVEV (reference sequence). This CDR3 has 13 amino acids. The V and J ends lost 4 bases and 7 bases respectively, with 13 bases between them. CDR3 sequence (DNA): TGTGCCAGCAGTTCCCTCTATCTGACTGGCTACACCTTC. Amino acid sequence: CASSSLYLTGYTF.